This entry describes one T cell receptor beta chain. The data originate from a study of blood T cell repertoires in COVID-19. Turning to the study itself: Researchers got acute and convalescent COVID-19 samples from the United States, Italy and Spain. In each case, the material was cDNA or gDNA derived from T cells, B-cell-depleted T cells, or PBMCs.

Original methodology: Reference gene primer amplification gave nucleated cell count estimates. The data were produced by immunoSEQ multiplex PCR, yet TCRdb's version contains in-frame clones alone and is incomplete. The D gene and trimming were derived from the DNA, and the V and J assignments and clone size from that table. The sample includes more than 140,000 clones, about 86% of them seen just once. The sample was peripheral blood. The sequence derives from a woman aged 55-69 years with acute or convalescent COVID-19.

This CDR3 reads CSASGEGGTTEAFF. CDR3 coding DNA: TGCAGTGCTAGTGGGGAGGGGGGGACCACTGAAGCTTTCTTT. The genes are TRBV20-1 and TRBJ1-1; the D gene is possibly TRBD1 (6 bases). V lost 3 bases to trimming and J lost 4 bases, with 15 bases between them. Germline V CDR1 and CDR2: DFQATT, SNEGSKA (reference sequence). This CDR3 region has 14 residues.